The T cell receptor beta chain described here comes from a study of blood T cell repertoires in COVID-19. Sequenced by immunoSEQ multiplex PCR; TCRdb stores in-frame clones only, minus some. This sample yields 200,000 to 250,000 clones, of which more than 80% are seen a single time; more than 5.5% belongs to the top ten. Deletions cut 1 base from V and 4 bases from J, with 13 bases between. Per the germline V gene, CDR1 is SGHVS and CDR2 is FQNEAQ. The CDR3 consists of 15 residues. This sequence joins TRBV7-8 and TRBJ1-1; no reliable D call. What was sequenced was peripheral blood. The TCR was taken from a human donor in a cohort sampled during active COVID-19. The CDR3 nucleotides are TGTGCCAGCAGCTTAGACGGGTTAATAAGCACTGAAGCTTTCTTT. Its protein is CASSLDGLISTEAFF.